This T cell receptor beta chain was documented in a study of T cells in Graves' hyperthyroidism and ophthalmopathy. TCR beta CDR3 sequences were amplified from RNA transcripts. Carried out on the TCR CDR3, a first-round RT-PCR used the HTBI primer set. TCRdb re-called the multiplex PCR reads with MiXCR, one entry per CDR3 protein. The data contain some 800,000 distinct CDR3 sequences, about two fifths of them singletons. The CDR3 contains 13 residues. The V end was cut by 2 bases, the J end by 6 bases, with 7 bases between. Patients were aged 18 to 65, had disease duration under 2 months, and had newly diagnosed hyperthyroidism. Uncontrolled infection, other autoimmune disease, pregnancy or lactation led to exclusion. More than 9.5 ml fresh peripheral blood yielded the PBMCs. Study-wide findings and caveats: A 13 V-J model separated ophthalmopathy from stable hyperthyroidism.

Concerning this clonotype: The antigen remains undetermined.

The TCR originated in a man aged 18 to 29 with Graves' hyperthyroidism. The sequencing sample was made of blood. The rearrangement uses TRBV12-3 or TRBV12-4 and TRBJ2-2; the D gene is possibly TRBD2 (6 bases). For the CDR3, the DNA is TGTGCCAGCAGTTTATGGGAGGCCGGGGAGCTGTTTTTT. Translation gives CASSLWEAGELFF.